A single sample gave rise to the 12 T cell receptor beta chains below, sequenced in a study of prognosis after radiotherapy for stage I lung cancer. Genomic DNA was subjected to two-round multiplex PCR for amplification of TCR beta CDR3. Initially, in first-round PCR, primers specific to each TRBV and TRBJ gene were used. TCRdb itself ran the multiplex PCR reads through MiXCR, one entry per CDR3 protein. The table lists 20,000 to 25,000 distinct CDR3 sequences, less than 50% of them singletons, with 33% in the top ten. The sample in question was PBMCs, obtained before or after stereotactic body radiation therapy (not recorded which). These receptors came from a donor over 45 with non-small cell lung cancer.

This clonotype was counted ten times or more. The CDR3 DNA reads as TGTGCCAGCAGTATCTACGGACAGGGGTCAGTGGAGACCCAGTACTTC. This encodes CASSIYGQGSVETQYF. This chain links TRBV6-2 or TRBV6-3 with TRBJ2-5, with 9 bases identical to TRBD1. The CDR3 length is 16 residues. In germline, CDR1 is MNHEY, CDR2 SVGEGT. The V gene end was trimmed by 5 bases and the J gene end by 5 bases; junction bases not matched to a gene: 12.

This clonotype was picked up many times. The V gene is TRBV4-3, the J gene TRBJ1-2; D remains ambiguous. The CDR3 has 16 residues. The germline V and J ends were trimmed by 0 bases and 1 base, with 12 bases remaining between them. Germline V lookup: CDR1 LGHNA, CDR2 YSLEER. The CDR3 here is CASSQDWRNLNYGYTF. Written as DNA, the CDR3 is TGCGCCAGCAGCCAAGATTGGAGAAATCTTAACTATGGCTACACCTTC.

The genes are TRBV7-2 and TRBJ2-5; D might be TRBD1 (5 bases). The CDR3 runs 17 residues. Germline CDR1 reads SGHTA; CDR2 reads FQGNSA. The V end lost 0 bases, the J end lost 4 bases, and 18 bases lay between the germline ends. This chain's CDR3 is CASSLALGPQGIETQYF. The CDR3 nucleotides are TGTGCCAGCAGCTTAGCGCTGGGGCCTCAGGGAATAGAGACCCAGTACTTC.

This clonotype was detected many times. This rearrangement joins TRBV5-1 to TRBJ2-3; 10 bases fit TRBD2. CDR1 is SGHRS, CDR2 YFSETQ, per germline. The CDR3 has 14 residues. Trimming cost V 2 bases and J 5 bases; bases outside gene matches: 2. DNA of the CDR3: TGCGCCAGCAGCTTTGGGACTAGCGAAGATACGCAGTATTTT. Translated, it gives CASSFGTSEDTQYF.

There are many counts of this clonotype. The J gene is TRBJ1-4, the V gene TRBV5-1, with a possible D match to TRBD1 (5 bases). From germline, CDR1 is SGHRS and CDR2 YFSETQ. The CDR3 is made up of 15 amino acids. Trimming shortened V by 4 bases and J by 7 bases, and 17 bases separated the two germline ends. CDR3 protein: CASSARGFWGEKLFF. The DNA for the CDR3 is TGCGCCAGCAGCGCGAGGGGCTTCTGGGGTGAAAAACTGTTTTTT.

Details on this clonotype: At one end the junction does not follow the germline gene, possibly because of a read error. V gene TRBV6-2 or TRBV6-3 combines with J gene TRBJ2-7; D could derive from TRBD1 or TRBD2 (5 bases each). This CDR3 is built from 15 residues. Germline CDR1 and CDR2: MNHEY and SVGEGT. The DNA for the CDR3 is TGTGCCAGCAGTTACTCGGGGGATTCCGGCTACGAGCAATACTTC. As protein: CASSYSGDSGYEQYF.

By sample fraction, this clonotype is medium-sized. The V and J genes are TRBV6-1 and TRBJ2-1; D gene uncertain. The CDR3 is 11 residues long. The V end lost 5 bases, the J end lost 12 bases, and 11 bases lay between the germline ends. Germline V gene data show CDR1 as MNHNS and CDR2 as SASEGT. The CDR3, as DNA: TGTGCCAGCAGTACCCCTAGAGGGCAGTTCTTC. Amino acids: CASSTPRGQFF.

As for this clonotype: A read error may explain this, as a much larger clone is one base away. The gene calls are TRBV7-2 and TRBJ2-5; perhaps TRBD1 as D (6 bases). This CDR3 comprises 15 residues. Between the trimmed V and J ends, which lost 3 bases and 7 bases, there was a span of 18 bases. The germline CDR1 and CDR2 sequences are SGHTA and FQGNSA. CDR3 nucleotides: TGTGCCAGCAGCTTGTACGTGGGGGCCAATGTGACCCAGTACTTC. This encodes CASSLYVGANVTQYF.

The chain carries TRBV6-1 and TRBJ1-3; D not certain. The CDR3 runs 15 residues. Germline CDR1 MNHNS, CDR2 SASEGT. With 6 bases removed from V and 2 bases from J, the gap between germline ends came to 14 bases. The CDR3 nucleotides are TGTGCCAGCAGCCAAGATGGGTTAACTGGAAACACCATATATTTT. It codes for CASSQDGLTGNTIYF.

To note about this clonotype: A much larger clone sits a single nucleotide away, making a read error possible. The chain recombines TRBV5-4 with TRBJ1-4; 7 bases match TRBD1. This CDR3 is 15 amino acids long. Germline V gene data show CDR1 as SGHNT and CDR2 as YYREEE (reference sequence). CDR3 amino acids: CANSRYGTVNEKLFF. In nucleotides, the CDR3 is TGTGCCAACAGCCGATATGGGACAGTAAATGAAAAACTGTTTTTT. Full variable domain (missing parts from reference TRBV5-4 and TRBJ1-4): ETGVTQSPTHLIKTRGQQVTLRCSSQSGHNTVSWYQQALGQGPQFIFQYYREEENGRGNFPPRFSGLQFPNYSSELNVNALELDDSALYLCANSRYGTVNEKLFFGSGTQLSVL.

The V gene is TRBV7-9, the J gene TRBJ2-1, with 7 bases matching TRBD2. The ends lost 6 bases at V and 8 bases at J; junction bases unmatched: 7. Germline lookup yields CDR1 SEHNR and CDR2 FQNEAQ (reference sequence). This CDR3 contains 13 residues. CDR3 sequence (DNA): TGTGCCAGCAGGGGTCTAGCGGACGATGAGCAGTTCTTC. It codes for CASRGLADDEQFF.

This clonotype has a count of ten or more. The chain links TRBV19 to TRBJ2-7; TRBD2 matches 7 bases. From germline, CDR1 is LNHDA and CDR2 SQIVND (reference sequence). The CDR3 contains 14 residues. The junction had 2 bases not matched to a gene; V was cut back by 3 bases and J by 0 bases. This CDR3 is CASSMRESSYEQYF. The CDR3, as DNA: TGTGCCAGTAGTATGCGGGAGAGCTCCTACGAGCAGTACTTC. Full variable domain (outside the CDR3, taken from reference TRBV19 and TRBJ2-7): DGGITQSPKYLFRKEGQNVTLSCEQNLNHDAMYWYRQDPGQGLRLIYYSQIVNDFQKGDIAEGYSVSREKKESFPLTVTSAQKNPTAFYLCASSMRESSYEQYFGPGTRLTVT.